The 3 T cell receptor beta chains below all came from one sample that was sequenced in a study of T cell responses to AZD1222 COVID-19 vaccine. Sequencing was performed with immunoSEQ multiplex PCR; in TCRdb, only in-frame clones are kept and a portion is missing. This table has about 120,000 clones, roughly 84% appearing once. Here the sequenced sample was peripheral blood, taken on day 0 of AZD1222 vaccination. All receptors come from an adult in good health.

This clone was detected once. The rearrangement uses TRBV18 and TRBJ2-5, with 8 bases that match TRBD1. J was trimmed by 3 bases and V by 3 bases; bases with no gene match: 3. CDR1 and CDR2 (germline): KGHSH, LQKENI. There are 14 residues in the CDR3. Here the CDR3 reads CASSPLTGEETQYF. The CDR3 coding sequence is TGTGCCAGCTCACCTCTGACAGGGGAAGAGACCCAGTACTTC.

The chain joins TRBV7-9 to TRBJ2-7, with TRBD1 matching 10 bases. This CDR3 spans 15 amino acids. Germline V CDR1 and CDR2: SEHNR, FQNEAQ (reference sequence). The ends lost 5 bases at V and 7 bases at J; junction bases unmatched: 11. CDR3 sequence reads: CASSPYRDRGGEQYF. CDR3 in DNA: TGTGCCAGCAGCCCGTACCGGGACAGGGGTGGGGAGCAGTACTTC.

The chain links TRBV7-9 to TRBJ2-6, with D possibly being TRBD1 (6 bases). This CDR3 is built from 14 residues. Trimming removed 4 bases from V and 13 bases from J, with 17 bases in between. Germline CDR1 SEHNR, CDR2 FQNEAQ (reference sequence). This chain's CDR3 is CASSSSGAPGVLTF. CDR3 nucleotides: TGTGCCAGCAGCTCCTCAGGGGCGCCAGGTGTCCTGACTTTC.